The 10 T cell receptor beta chains below come from one sample, sequenced in a study of T cell changes during pregnancy in multiple sclerosis. Some clones are missing from TCRdb's copy, which holds only in-frame ones; the method was immunoSEQ multiplex PCR. The repertoire holds some 80,000 clones, with roughly 94% as singletons. Specimen: CD4+ T cells from peripheral blood mononuclear cells, collected after pregnancy. The source of these receptors is a female donor with multiple sclerosis, enrolled in a pregnancy study.

V and J are TRBV5-1 and TRBJ2-7; 8 bases line up with TRBD2. The CDR3 is 14 amino acids. The V segment lost 2 bases and the J segment 5 bases; nucleotides outside the gene matches: 6. Germline values: CDR1 SGHRS, CDR2 YFSETQ. CDR3 sequence: CASSFSGIYDEQYF. CDR3 sequence (DNA): TGCGCCAGCAGCTTTAGCGGGATATACGACGAGCAGTACTTC.

The chain carries TRBV5-1 and TRBJ2-1; 9 bases are shared with TRBD2. After removal of 0 bases from V and 15 bases from J, the junction contained 10 bases not matched to a gene. The CDR3 covers 14 residues. Germline assignment: CDR1 SGHRS and CDR2 YFSETQ. CDR3: CASSLGLAEGAPFF. In DNA form, the CDR3 reads TGCGCCAGCAGCTTGGGACTAGCGGAGGGGGCGCCGTTCTTC.

The chain employs TRBV11-1 and TRBJ2-1, with D possibly TRBD2 on 5 matching bases. The V end lost 1 base, the J end lost 0 bases, and 7 bases lay between the germline ends. The CDR3 has 15 amino acids. Germline CDR1 reads SGHAT; CDR2 reads FQDESV (reference sequence). CDR3 coding DNA: TGTGCCAGCAGCTTAGGTGGGAGCTCCTACAATGAGCAGTTCTTC. The encoded protein is CASSLGGSSYNEQFF.

The rearrangement uses TRBV19 and TRBJ2-3; a weak D match, TRBD2 (6 bases). Trimming left V 4 bases short and J 2 bases short, with 16 bases between. This CDR3 is 16 amino acids long. Looked up from germline, CDR1 is LNHDA and CDR2 is SQIVND (reference sequence). This CDR3 is CASSRWRVSNTDTQYF. The CDR3 nucleotides are TGTGCCAGTAGTAGATGGAGGGTTTCAAACACAGATACGCAGTATTTT. The complete variable domain, with remaining parts taken from reference TRBV19 and TRBJ2-3, reads DGGITQSPKYLFRKEGQNVTLSCEQNLNHDAMYWYRQDPGQGLRLIYYSQIVNDFQKGDIAEGYSVSREKKESFPLTVTSAQKNPTAFYLCASSRWRVSNTDTQYFGPGTRLTVL.

With regard to this clone: This sample includes further DNA sequences coding for the same CDR3. The chain uses TRBV5-1 and TRBJ2-7, with a tentative D call TRBD1 (5 bases). V lost 4 bases and J lost 5, with 13 bases in between. CDR3 size: 13 residues. The germline V gene has CDR1 SGHRS and CDR2 YFSETQ. DNA of the CDR3: TGCGCCAGCAGCCCTGACAGAGTACACGAGCAGTACTTC. It specifies CASSPDRVHEQYF.

The rearrangement links TRBV12-5 to TRBJ2-3; the match to TRBD2 covers 8 bases. V lost 1 base and J lost 4; bases outside the gene matches: 4. The germline gives CDR1 LGHNT, CDR2 FRNRAP. CDR3 length: 15 residues. The CDR3 DNA sequence: TGTGCTAGTGGTTTGGATAGCGGGAATGCAGATACGCAGTATTTT. Its protein is CASGLDSGNADTQYF.

The chain employs TRBV2 and TRBJ1-4, with D perhaps matching TRBD1 (5 bases). Trimming took 10 bases from V and 5 from J, leaving 14 bases between them. CDR1 SNHLY and CDR2 FYNNEI come from the germline V gene. CDR3 length equals 13 residues. This CDR3 is CATRQHLNEKLFF. The CDR3 nucleotides read TGTGCCACCAGACAGCACCTAAATGAAAAACTGTTTTTT.

V usage is TRBV7-8 and J usage is TRBJ2-1, with D tentatively TRBD1 (6 bases). This CDR3 comprises 16 residues. CDR1 is SGHVS, CDR2 FQNEAQ, per germline. The V end was cut by 1 base, the J end by 0 bases, with 10 bases between. In nucleotides, the CDR3 is TGTGCCAGCAGCTTAGGGGGACATTTCTCCTACAATGAGCAGTTCTTC. It is translated as CASSLGGHFSYNEQFF. Based on the CDR3 plus reference TRBV7-8 and TRBJ2-1, the full variable domain is GAGVSQSPRYKVAKRGQDVALRCDPISGHVSLFWYQQALGQGPEFLTYFQNEAQLDKSGLPSDRFFAERPEGSVSTLKIQRTQQEDSAVYLCASSLGGHFSYNEQFFGPGTRLTVL.

The gene calls are TRBV9 and TRBJ2-1, with D perhaps matching TRBD2 (5 bases). In germline, CDR1 is SGDLS, CDR2 YYNGEE. The germline V and J ends were trimmed by 0 bases and 8 bases, with 15 bases remaining between them. This CDR3 contains 15 residues. Written as DNA, the CDR3 is TGTGCCAGCAGCGTAGGGGCTAGCCTAACGGATGAGCAGTTCTTC. Protein sequence: CASSVGASLTDEQFF.

The V and J genes are TRBV6-1 and TRBJ2-1, with no clear D. The V and J ends lost 4 bases and 8 bases respectively, with 15 bases between them. Germline CDR1 is MNHNS and CDR2 is SASEGT. The CDR3 consists of 14 residues. The chain's CDR3 is CASSGPRIADEQFF. DNA for the CDR3: TGTGCCAGCAGTGGACCTCGGATAGCAGATGAGCAGTTCTTC.